The 29 T cell receptor beta chains below were found in one sample sequenced in a study of neurological immune-mediated disorders. TCRdb itself ran the 5' RACE reads through MiXCR, one entry per CDR3 protein. The sample contains tens of thousands of distinct CDR3 sequences, around 5.2% of which appear only once. The sequencing input was PBMCs. The receptors originated from a man younger than 35 with multiple sclerosis.

This clonotype was counted at least ten times. The CDR3, as DNA: TGTGCCAGCAGTCCTATCCACAGGCTCACTGAAGCTTTCTTT. This sequence encodes CASSPIHRLTEAFF. This rearrangement joins TRBV27 to TRBJ1-1; tentatively, D is TRBD1 (5 bases). The V end lost 5 bases, the J end lost 4 bases, and 14 bases lay between the germline ends. The CDR3 loop spans 14 amino acids. Germline V CDR1 and CDR2: MNHEY, SMNVEV (reference sequence).

Many counts were recorded for this clonotype. The J gene is TRBJ2-1, the V gene TRBV7-2, with TRBD2 identical over 13 bases. The length of the CDR3 is 17 residues. V lost 5 bases, J lost 8 bases, and 12 bases stayed unmatched. CDR1 SGHTA and CDR2 FQGNSA come from the germline V gene. CDR3 amino acids: CASSIRTSGSLFHEQFF. CDR3 DNA: TGTGCCAGCAGCATCCGGACTAGCGGGAGTCTTTTCCATGAGCAGTTCTTC. Complete variable domain (other parts from reference TRBV7-2 and TRBJ2-1): GAGVSQSPSNKVTEKGKDVELRCDPISGHTALYWYRQSLGQGLEFLIYFQGNSAPDKSGLPSDRFSAERTGGSVSTLTIQRTQQEDSAVYLCASSIRTSGSLFHEQFFGPGTRLTVL.

For this clonotype: One end of the junction does not line up with germline, which may come from a read error. V usage is TRBV5-8 and J usage is TRBJ1-6; D is undetermined. The CDR3 length is 16 residues. Germline CDR1 SGHTS, CDR2 YDEGEE. The CDR3 spells CASSSYGSSYNSPLNF. DNA for the CDR3: TGTGCCAGCAGCTCTTACGGGAGCTCCTATAATTCACCCCTCAACTTT.

There are many counts of this clonotype. The chain has TRBV20-1 and TRBJ2-3, with D uncertain. Trimming stripped 3 bases from V and 6 bases from J, with 13 bases between. Looked up from germline, CDR1 is DFQATT and CDR2 is SNEGSKA (reference sequence). The CDR3 covers 13 residues. CDR3 amino acids: CSASPRRRDTQYF. The DNA for the CDR3 is TGCAGTGCTAGCCCCCGCCGTAGGGATACGCAGTATTTT.

This clonotype was recorded at least ten times. The J gene is TRBJ2-1, the V gene TRBV6-2 or TRBV6-3; D is ambiguous. CDR1 MNHEY and CDR2 SVGEGT come from the germline V gene. The ends were cut back, 3 bases at V and 5 bases at J, with 5 bases in the middle. The CDR3 runs 12 residues. CDR3 coding DNA: TGTGCCAGCAGTTATTCGGACAATGAGCAGTTCTTC. Its protein product is CASSYSDNEQFF.

This clonotype was recorded at least ten times. The chain combines TRBV9 with TRBJ2-7; D unresolved. Per the germline V gene, CDR1 is SGDLS and CDR2 is YYNGEE. With 3 bases removed from V and 3 bases from J, the gap between germline ends came to 10 bases. The CDR3 has 13 residues. This CDR3 reads CASSAQANYEQYF. In DNA, the CDR3 is TGTGCCAGCAGCGCCCAAGCTAACTACGAGCAGTACTTC.

This clonotype was seen repeatedly, ten times or more. This chain joins TRBV5-1 and TRBJ2-2; D call uncertain. The germline CDR1 and CDR2 sequences are SGHRS and YFSETQ. Trimming shortened V by 0 bases and J by 0 bases, and 6 bases separated the two germline ends. The CDR3 covers 15 residues. The CDR3 here is CASSLGGSNTGELFF. As DNA, the CDR3 is TGCGCCAGCAGCTTGGGAGGTTCGAACACCGGGGAGCTGTTTTTT.

This clonotype came up many times. V usage is TRBV4-3 and J usage is TRBJ1-3; no clear D gene. The CDR3 totals 15 residues. Deletions cut 3 bases from V and 0 bases from J, with 9 bases between. Germline values: CDR1 LGHNA, CDR2 YSLEER. The CDR3 reads CASSHHSSSGNTIYF. DNA for the CDR3: TGCGCCAGCAGCCATCATTCAAGCTCTGGAAACACCATATATTTT.

Many counts were recorded for this clonotype. This chain connects TRBV5-1 to TRBJ2-2; possibly TRBD1 or TRBD2 for D (5 bases each). CDR1 and CDR2 from the germline V gene are SGHRS and YFSETQ. Trimming took 4 bases from V and 5 from J, leaving 12 bases between them. This CDR3 contains 14 residues. CDR3 DNA: TGCGCCAGCAGCAGCGGACAAGTGACCGGGGAGCTGTTTTTT. Its protein is CASSSGQVTGELFF.

This clonotype was counted many times. The rearrangement uses TRBV25-1 and TRBJ1-1; D might be TRBD1 (5 bases). The V and J ends lost 2 bases and 6 bases respectively, with 10 bases between them. Germline lookup yields CDR1 MGHDK and CDR2 SYGVNS. This CDR3 region has 13 residues. The chain's CDR3 is CASSEPGYPEAFF. CDR3 DNA: TGTGCCAGCAGTGAACCAGGGTACCCTGAAGCTTTCTTT.

This clonotype was recorded many times. J is TRBJ2-7 and V is TRBV29-1; TRBD2 aligns across 7 bases. The germline V gene has CDR1 SQVTM and CDR2 ANQGSEA. CDR3 length: 13 residues. V gave up 3 bases and J gave up 3 bases; unmatched junction bases: 5. CDR3 in DNA: TGCAGCGTTGAGGGGGGGATTGACTACGAGCAGTACTTC. Translated: CSVEGGIDYEQYF.

The rearrangement links TRBV12-3 or TRBV12-4 to TRBJ1-1, with D tentatively TRBD1 (5 bases). The CDR3 spans 14 residues. The V gene lost 3 bases and the J gene lost 1 base, with 9 bases spanning the gap. The CDR3 region has the DNA TGTGCCAGCAGTTTCACGGGGCAGAACACTGAAGCTTTCTTT. This gives the protein CASSFTGQNTEAFF.

This clonotype was counted ten times or more. V gene TRBV20-1 combines with J gene TRBJ2-2, with D perhaps assigned TRBD1 or TRBD2 (5 bases each). CDR3 length: 15 amino acids. Germline assignment: CDR1 DFQATT and CDR2 SNEGSKA (reference sequence). Deletions cut 0 bases from V and 8 bases from J, with 16 bases between. CDR3 in amino acids: CSARDHEGFSGELFF. The CDR3 DNA reads as TGCAGTGCTAGAGATCATGAGGGGTTTAGTGGGGAGCTGTTTTTT.

This clonotype was seen many times. The chain has TRBV7-8 and TRBJ1-3; unclear D gene. The CDR3 has 14 residues. Germline CDR1 reads SGHVS; CDR2 reads FQNEAQ. V gave up 4 bases and J gave up 0 bases, with 7 bases separating them. The CDR3, as DNA: TGTGCCAGCAGCTCCGACAACTCTGGAAACACCATATATTTT. This encodes CASSSDNSGNTIYF. Drawing the rest from reference TRBV7-8 and TRBJ1-3, the complete variable domain is GAGVSQSPRYKVAKRGQDVALRCDPISGHVSLFWYQQALGQGPEFLTYFQNEAQLDKSGLPSDRFFAERPEGSVSTLKIQRTQQEDSAVYLCASSSDNSGNTIYFGEGSWLTVV.

There are many counts of this clonotype. The chain employs TRBV10-3 and TRBJ2-7; a weak D match, TRBD2 (6 bases). In germline, CDR1 is ENHRY, CDR2 SYGVKD. The CDR3 contains 15 residues. V was clipped by 7 bases and J by 5 bases, with 21 bases between them. The CDR3 is CAINTQPGEGHEQYF. CDR3 sequence (DNA): TGTGCCATCAACACCCAGCCGGGAGAGGGCCACGAGCAGTACTTC.

This clonotype was recorded many times. CDR3 in DNA: TGTGCCAGCAGTAAAACCGGGACTAGCTCATCGGTCGGGGAGCTGTTTTTT. Amino acid sequence: CASSKTGTSSSVGELFF. This sequence joins TRBV6-5 and TRBJ2-2; 9 bases map to TRBD2. This CDR3 has 17 residues. With V trimmed by 5 bases and J by 7 bases, 14 bases remained unmatched. CDR1 is MNHEY and CDR2 is SVGAGI in the germline V gene.

This clonotype was counted ten times or more. The junction departs from the called germline gene at one end, perhaps through a read error. V usage is TRBV7-2 and J usage is TRBJ2-5; 7 positions agree with TRBD1. This CDR3 contains 16 residues. The germline V gene has CDR1 SGHTA and CDR2 FQGNSA. CDR3 sequence reads: CASSARDRVGQGTQYF. The CDR3 nucleotides are TGTGCCAGCAGCGCCCGAGACAGGGTGGGACAAGGGACCCAGTACTTC.

This clonotype showed up many times. The chain uses TRBV5-6 and TRBJ2-7; D remains unclear. In germline, CDR1 is SGHDT, CDR2 YYEEEE. This CDR3 is 13 amino acids long. Trimming stripped 6 bases from V and 11 bases from J, with 21 bases between. CDR3 loop: CASTSRNMGSKYF. The CDR3 DNA reads TGTGCCAGCACCTCGCGCAACATGGGCTCGAAGTACTTC.

This clonotype was counted at least ten times. The V and J genes are TRBV24-1 and TRBJ2-1, with 8 positions matching TRBD1. V was pared by 4 bases and J by 3 bases, with 7 bases of the junction left unmatched. The germline gives CDR1 KGHDR, CDR2 SFDVKD. The CDR3 contains 16 residues. The CDR3 bases are TGTGCCACCAGTGACCCCGGGACAGGTCTCTACAATGAGCAGTTCTTC. Translated, it gives CATSDPGTGLYNEQFF.

This clonotype was seen at least ten times. The chain couples TRBV5-1 to TRBJ2-1; 10 positions match TRBD2. The CDR3 sequence is 15 residues long. Germline loops: CDR1 SGHRS, CDR2 YFSETQ. Trimming removed 3 bases from V and 5 bases from J; junction bases left unmatched: 5. Written as DNA, the CDR3 is TGCGCCAGCAGCTCATTAGCGGGGGGCGACAATGAGCAGTTCTTC. Translated: CASSSLAGGDNEQFF.

This clonotype was seen a few times. The gene calls are TRBV7-6 and TRBJ1-4; no reliable D call. With 2 bases removed from V and 2 bases from J, the gap between germline ends came to 6 bases. Germline V lookup: CDR1 SGHVS, CDR2 FNYEAQ. The CDR3 has 14 amino acids. CDR3 in amino acids: CASSLRKTNEKLFF. CDR3 bases: TGTGCCAGCAGCTTACGGAAGACTAATGAAAAACTGTTTTTT.

This clonotype has ten or more counts. The chain joins TRBV6-1 to TRBJ2-7, with TRBD2 as a possible D gene (6 bases). Germline CDR1 reads MNHNS; CDR2 reads SASEGT. Deletions cut 3 bases from V and 9 bases from J, with 21 bases between. CDR3 length equals 15 residues. The CDR3 DNA reads TGTGCCAGCAGTGATTATTGGACCGGGAGCTCGGGGCAGTACTTC. Amino acids: CASSDYWTGSSGQYF.

This clonotype was seen many times. CDR3 region: CSARSGTGLVHEQYF. The CDR3 region has the DNA TGCAGTGCTCGTTCCGGGACAGGGTTAGTCCACGAGCAGTACTTC. The chain links TRBV20-1 to TRBJ2-7; 9 bases fit TRBD1. CDR1 is DFQATT, CDR2 SNEGSKA, per germline (reference sequence). Unmatched junction bases numbered 13, after V lost 5 bases and J lost 5 bases. This CDR3 has 15 amino acids.

This clonotype was seen ten or more times. The CDR3 nucleotides read TGTGCCAGCAGCATTCCGGGACGGCAAGAGACCCAGTACTTC. Translated, it gives CASSIPGRQETQYF. This chain joins TRBV12-3 or TRBV12-4 and TRBJ2-5; D could derive from TRBD1 or TRBD2 (5 bases each). Trimming removed 6 bases at V and 2 bases at J, with 13 bases between. The length of the CDR3 is 14 residues.

This clonotype was counted many times. The CDR3 DNA reads as TGTGCCAGCAGCCCGGCGGCAGGCGAGCAGTACTTC. Its protein product is CASSPAAGEQYF. The gene calls are TRBV9 and TRBJ2-7; no reliable D call. The V gene's germline CDR1 is SGDLS and CDR2 YYNGEE. The CDR3 has 12 residues. V was shortened by 4 bases and J by 6 bases, with 11 bases between the two germline ends.

This clonotype occurred many times. The chain joins TRBV20-1 to TRBJ1-3; TRBD1 might be the D (5 bases). Germline loops: CDR1 DFQATT, CDR2 SNEGSKA (reference sequence). Trimming took off 5 bases at V and 8 bases at J, with 16 bases between the two ends. This CDR3 spans 13 amino acids. The DNA of the CDR3 is TGCAGTGCTCGGACGGGGCCAGTAGACACCATATATTTT. This translates into CSARTGPVDTIYF.

In its sample, this clonotype was seen many times. The chain joins TRBV3-1 to TRBJ2-7; 7 positions match TRBD1. J gave up 5 bases and V 2 bases, and 3 bases lay outside the gene matches. This CDR3 has 13 amino acids. Germline CDR1 is LGHDT and CDR2 is YNNKEL (reference sequence). The CDR3 nucleotides are TGTGCCAGCAGCCAAAACAGGGGCCACGAGCAGTACTTC. Protein: CASSQNRGHEQYF.

The table lists this clonotype with many counts. The chain joins TRBV5-1 to TRBJ2-2; 12 bases line up with TRBD2. The ends lost 4 bases at V and 9 bases at J; junction bases unmatched: 10. CDR1 and CDR2 (germline): SGHRS, YFSETQ. The CDR3 is 16 amino acids. CDR3 loop: CASSTGLAGNHRELFF. CDR3 in DNA: TGCGCCAGCAGCACAGGACTAGCGGGGAACCACCGGGAGCTGTTTTTT.

The table lists this clonotype with many counts. The V call is TRBV28, the J call TRBJ1-3, with D possibly being TRBD1 (5 bases). There are 17 residues in the CDR3. CDR1 is MDHEN and CDR2 is SYDVKM in the germline V gene. V was pared by 2 bases and J by 2 bases, with 16 bases between. The CDR3 loop reads CASSLNIRGFPGNTIYF. CDR3 DNA: TGTGCCAGCAGTTTAAACATTCGGGGGTTCCCTGGAAACACCATATATTTT.